Here is one TCR beta chain with its context. Its antigen is undetermined. This specimen belongs to a study of cytomegalovirus exposure and HLA in healthy donors. The assay was immunoSEQ multiplex PCR, and TCRdb's table has in-frame clones only and misses some. The data show fewer than 350,000 clones, with roughly 88% seen just once and approximately 0.94% held by the top ten. General study results and limits: CMV antigen specificity was confirmed in vitro for three CMV-associated chains.

V was cut by 4 bases and J by 5 bases, with 11 bases left in between. The CDR3 extends over 13 amino acids. Per germline, CDR1 SGHTA and CDR2 FQGTGA. The sample taken for sequencing was PBMCs. This chain links TRBV7-3 with TRBJ2-5; TRBD1 is a possible D gene (5 bases). This clonotype was sampled from a woman younger than 30 in good health and CMV-seronegative. CDR3 DNA: TGTGCCAGCAGCTCCTTCCCAGGGGAGACCCAGTACTTC. It specifies CASSSFPGETQYF.